A selection of T cell receptor beta chains follows, all from one sample in a study of shared T cell receptors in the human thymus. Assay used: immunoSEQ multiplex PCR; TCRdb lists only in-frame clones, some missing. The sample includes roughly 710,000 clones, 75% to 90% of them seen just once. The sample was also linked to a second study, of human thymus T cells.

Sequencing was carried out using thymocytes. These receptors all stem from a girl under two years old with a congenital heart defect. CDR3s include the opening cysteine and the closing phenylalanine or tryptophan. D genes are given only for firm matches. Size values are once, few and many counts, or a class for expanded clones, and some rows have none.

>TRBJ1-6|TRBV28|once|TRBD1
CASRSVVGDRALSSYNSPLHF
TGTGCCAGCCGATCAGTTGTAGGGGACAGGGCCCTTAGCTCCTATAATTCACCCCTCCACTTT
>TRBJ1-1|TRBV5-1|-|-
CASSLRPGYEAFF
TGCGCCAGCAGCTTGAGACCGGGGTATGAGGCTTTCTTT
>TRBJ1-1|TRBV6-1|-|TRBD1
CASSDIGGWGTVMNTEAFF
TGTGCCAGCAGTGATATAGGGGGGTGGGGGACAGTTATGAACACTGAAGCTTTCTTT
>TRBJ2-2|TRBV7-8|-|TRBD1
CASSHGKGDRPTGELFF
TGTGCCAGCAGCCACGGAAAAGGGGACAGACCCACCGGGGAGCTGTTTTTT
>TRBJ2-2|TRBV10-1|-|TRBD2
CASSESEGLAGPTGELFF
TGCGCCAGCAGTGAGTCCGAGGGACTAGCGGGGCCGACCGGGGAGCTGTTTTTT
>TRBJ1-5|TRBV6-1|-|-
CASTGGLSNQPQHF
TGTGCCAGCACGGGCGGACTTAGCAATCAGCCCCAGCATTTT
>TRBJ2-5|TRBV5-6|-|-
CASSPRSETQYF
TGTGCCAGCAGCCCTCGGTCTGAGACCCAGTACTTC
>TRBJ2-3|TRBV25-1|-|-
CASIPRDGGGTDTQYF
TGTGCCAGCATCCCCCGGGATGGGGGCGGCACAGATACGCAGTATTTT
>TRBJ2-3|TRBV6-1|-|-
CASSESGGADTQYF
TGTGCCAGCAGTGAAAGTGGGGGGGCGGATACGCAGTATTTT
>TRBJ2-7|TRBV4-1|-|TRBD2
CASSQVPSGTYEQYF
TGCGCCAGCAGCCAAGTACCTAGCGGCACCTACGAGCAGTACTTC
>TRBJ2-1|TRBV28|-|TRBD2
CASSFSGGYNEQFF
TGTGCCAGCAGTTTTAGCGGGGGATACAATGAGCAGTTCTTC
>TRBJ1-1|TRBV12-5|once|TRBD1
CASGSLIKHRGRNTEAFF
TGTGCTAGTGGTTCATTAATTAAGCACAGGGGACGGAACACTGAAGCTTTCTTT
>TRBJ1-3|TRBV15|-|TRBD1
CATSRSRDRRSSGNTIYF
TGTGCCACCAGCAGATCCCGGGACAGACGGAGCTCTGGAAACACCATATATTTT
>TRBJ2-5|TRBV4-1|-|-
CASSQVYREGQETQYF
TGCGCCAGCAGCCAAGTATACAGGGAGGGCCAAGAGACCCAGTACTTC
>TRBJ2-7|TRBV2|-|TRBD2
CASSEARERGVVYEQYF
TGTGCCAGCAGTGAAGCCCGGGAGCGGGGGGTAGTCTACGAGCAGTACTTC
>TRBJ1-5|TRBV18|-|TRBD1
CASSAQGIGRQPQHF
TGTGCCAGCTCAGCACAGGGGATTGGGCGTCAGCCCCAGCATTTT
>TRBJ2-1|TRBV5-6|-|TRBD1
CASSLCWGQGQNEQFF
TGTGCCAGCAGCTTGTGCTGGGGACAGGGGCAAAATGAGCAGTTCTTC
>TRBJ1-1|TRBV7-9|-|-
CASSFAGVMNTEAFF
TGTGCCAGCAGCTTCGCGGGAGTCATGAACACTGAAGCTTTCTTT
>TRBJ2-7|TRBV5-1|-|-
CASSLGAEQYF
TGCGCCAGCAGTCTGGGGGCCGAGCAGTACTTC
>TRBJ1-5|TRBV7-9|-|-
CASSLGRTLQPQHF
TGTGCCAGCAGCTTGGGGCGGACGTTACAGCCCCAGCATTTT
>TRBJ2-5|TRBV27|-|-
CASSLSPWGGETQYF
TGTGCCAGCAGTTTAAGTCCATGGGGCGGAGAGACCCAGTACTTC
>TRBJ2-7|TRBV4-3|-|TRBD2
CASSQGTGGRGPPEGSAHEQYF
TGCGCCAGCAGCCAGGGCACTGGCGGGAGGGGGCCTCCCGAGGGGAGTGCCCACGAGCAGTACTTC
>TRBJ2-3|TRBV27|-|TRBD2
CASSLGGRGGLFTDTQYF
TGTGCCAGCAGTTTAGGAGGGCGGGGGGGACTCTTCACAGATACGCAGTATTTT
>TRBJ1-2|TRBV10-3|-|-
CAISFNNRSLYGYTF
TGTGCCATCAGCTTCAACAACAGGAGCCTCTATGGCTACACCTTC
>TRBJ1-2|TRBV20-1|few|-
CSARFRGGYTF
TGCAGTGCTAGGTTTAGGGGTGGCTACACCTTC
>TRBJ2-1|TRBV9|-|TRBD2
CASSGRGDDNEQFF
TGTGCCAGCAGCGGGCGGGGGGACGACAATGAGCAGTTCTTC
>TRBJ1-5|TRBV7-9|-|-
CASSLGDYSNQPQHF
TGTGCCAGCAGCTTAGGGGACTATAGCAATCAGCCCCAGCATTTT
>TRBJ2-1|TRBV27|-|-
CASSFAGRYNNEQFF
TGTGCCAGCAGTTTTGCGGGACGCTATAACAATGAGCAGTTCTTC
>TRBJ1-5|TRBV19|-|-
CASSTLPPNRGNQPQHF
TGTGCCAGTAGTACTCTTCCCCCTAACAGGGGCAATCAGCCCCAGCATTTT
>TRBJ2-5|TRBV7-9|-|TRBD1
CASRTAPQDRGRETQYF
TGTGCCAGCAGGACCGCCCCCCAGGACAGGGGTCGGGAGACCCAGTACTTC
>TRBJ2-1|TRBV4-3|-|TRBD2
CASSQAGTRLGEQFF
TGCGCCAGCAGCCAAGCCGGGACTAGATTGGGTGAGCAGTTCTTC
>TRBJ2-7|TRBV6-5|few|-
CASRARAVSSYEQYF
TGTGCCAGCAGGGCCCGAGCGGTGAGCTCCTACGAGCAGTACTTC
>TRBJ2-1|TRBV7-9|-|-
CASSSELGQFF
TGTGCCAGCAGCTCAGAGCTAGGGCAGTTCTTC
>TRBJ2-3|TRBV14|once|-
CASSQDRTSTDTQYF
TGTGCCAGCAGCCAAGATAGGACTAGCACAGATACGCAGTATTTT
>TRBJ1-1|TRBV19|-|TRBD1
CASSNRGQMNTEAFF
TGTGCCAGTAGTAATCGGGGACAGATGAACACTGAAGCTTTCTTT
>TRBJ1-4|TRBV28|-|-
CASSSFWEPTLPNEKLFF
TGTGCCAGCAGTTCTTTCTGGGAGCCGACACTGCCTAATGAAAAACTGTTTTTT
>TRBJ2-5|TRBV7-6|-|TRBD1
CASSLLLTGTGKEETQYF
TGTGCCAGCAGCTTGCTATTAACTGGGACAGGGAAGGAAGAGACCCAGTACTTC
>TRBJ2-1|TRBV5-1|-|TRBD1
CASSSRDRDVHEQFF
TGCGCCAGCAGCTCCCGGGACAGGGATGTCCATGAGCAGTTCTTC
>TRBJ1-2|TRBV30|-|-
CAWSVRELDYGYTF
TGTGCCTGGAGTGTGAGGGAATTAGACTATGGCTACACCTTC
>TRBJ1-2|TRBV5-6|-|-
CASSFQRGDYGYTF
TGTGCCAGCAGCTTCCAGCGGGGCGACTATGGCTACACCTTC
>TRBJ1-1|TRBV29-1|-|-
CSAEGGSTEAFF
TGCAGCGCAGAAGGGGGTAGCACTGAAGCTTTCTTT
>TRBJ1-3|TRBV25-1|-|-
CASSGAGTAGNTIYF
TGTGCCAGCAGTGGTGCGGGGACGGCTGGAAACACCATATATTTT
>TRBJ1-5|TRBV19|-|-
CASEVGKAGNQPQHF
TGTGCCAGTGAGGTGGGGAAAGCGGGCAATCAGCCCCAGCATTTT
>TRBJ1-2|TRBV28|-|TRBD1
CATNQGAYYGYTF
TGTGCCACGAATCAGGGGGCCTACTATGGCTACACCTTC
>TRBJ2-3|TRBV5-1|-|-
CASSCIGGTDTQYF
TGCGCCAGCAGCTGTATAGGGGGCACAGATACGCAGTATTTT
>TRBJ1-2|TRBV9|once|TRBD1
CASSVGGGDREGYTF
TGTGCCAGCAGCGTAGGTGGAGGGGACAGGGAAGGCTACACCTTC
>TRBJ2-1|TRBV4-3|-|TRBD2
CASSQDSGGANEQFF
TGCGCCAGCAGCCAAGATAGCGGGGGGGCCAATGAGCAGTTCTTC
>TRBJ2-3|TRBV5-1|-|TRBD1
CASSPGGDTQYF
TGCGCCAGCAGCCCAGGGGGAGATACGCAGTATTTT
>TRBJ1-1|TRBV6-1|-|TRBD1
CASSEAGTADMNTEAFF
TGTGCCAGCAGTGAAGCTGGGACAGCGGATATGAACACTGAAGCTTTCTTT
>TRBJ1-6|TRBV14|-|-
CASSQVVDGGKGPLHF
TGTGCCAGCAGCCAAGTGGTGGACGGGGGAAAGGGTCCCCTCCACTTT
>TRBJ2-7|TRBV28|-|-
CASRIANIGDYEQYF
TGTGCCAGCAGGATTGCCAATATCGGGGATTACGAGCAGTACTTC
>TRBJ2-7|TRBV7-9|-|TRBD2
CASRGTSGLYEQYF
TGTGCCAGCAGAGGGACTAGCGGACTCTACGAGCAGTACTTC